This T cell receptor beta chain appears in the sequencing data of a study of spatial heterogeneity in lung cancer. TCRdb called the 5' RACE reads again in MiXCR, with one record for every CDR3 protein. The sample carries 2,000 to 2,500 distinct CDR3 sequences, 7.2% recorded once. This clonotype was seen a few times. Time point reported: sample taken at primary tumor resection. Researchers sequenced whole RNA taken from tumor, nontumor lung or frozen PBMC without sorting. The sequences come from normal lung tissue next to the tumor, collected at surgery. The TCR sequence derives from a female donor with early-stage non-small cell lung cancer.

In DNA, the CDR3 is TGTGCCAGCAGCGGTAGCGGGGGTGCGATGTTCTTC. Translation: CASSGSGGAMFF. J is TRBJ2-1 and V is TRBV2; 9 bases agree with TRBD2. V lost 6 bases and J lost 15; bases outside the gene matches: 9. The V gene's germline CDR1 is SNHLY and CDR2 FYNNEI. The CDR3 has 12 amino acids.